Sequencing of this T cell receptor (beta chain) was carried out in a study of T cell responses to AZD1222 COVID-19 vaccine. Study outcomes and limitations: In all cases, repertoires were sampled only after the peak T cell response. White British ancestry dominated among donors, who included more females, and clonal diversity was possibly underestimated.

Repertoires were generated with immunoSEQ multiplex PCR, while TCRdb's copy carries only in-frame clones and drops some. The sample lists 75,000 to 100,000 clones, around 89% occurring once. With regard to this clone: What it recognizes is unknown.

This CDR3 comprises 13 residues. Germline V gives CDR1 LGHDT, CDR2 YNNKEL (reference sequence). With 4 bases clipped from V and 15 bases from J, the junction kept 7 bases outside the gene matches. The specimen was peripheral blood, collected on day 0 of AZD1222 vaccination. This receptor was taken from an adult in good health. V usage is TRBV3-1 (or the pseudogene TRBV3-2) and J usage is TRBJ1-6, with TRBD1 identical over 9 bases. The CDR3 loop reads CASSPPGQGGLHF. CDR3 sequence (DNA): TGTGCCAGCAGCCCGCCGGGACAGGGAGGCCTCCACTTT.